Detailed here is one TCR beta chain. Antigen specificity is unknown. This sample was taken from a study of T cell responses to AZD1222 COVID-19 vaccine. Study results and caveats: Vaccine-associated CD4 TCRs spanned spike, dominant at 160-218 and 743-854. Spike-specific TCR breadth and depth both grew after two AZD1222 doses. It should be noted that donors were predominantly white British and more often female, and clonal diversity was possibly underestimated.

Clones were sequenced by immunoSEQ multiplex PCR, and TCRdb holds only the in-frame ones, with some missing. The table has approximately 180,000 clones, roughly 91% seen once. V lost 7 bases, J lost 1 base, and 13 bases stayed unmatched. Germline CDR1 and CDR2: SGHRS and YFSETQ. The CDR3 is made up of 17 amino acids. The rearrangement links TRBV5-1 to TRBJ2-3; 9 bases are a match to TRBD1. The sample in question was peripheral blood, obtained 28 days after the second dose of the MenACWY control vaccine. The receptor comes from an adult who received the MenACWY meningococcal vaccine as a control. The CDR3 DNA is TGCGCCAGCGGGAGATTTCTCACAGGGGGCGGCACAGATACGCAGTATTTT. This gives the protein CASGRFLTGGGTDTQYF.